This TCR beta chain was sequenced for a study of cytomegalovirus exposure and HLA in healthy donors. With 60 Vbeta and 13 Jbeta primers, the PCR was carried out. Sequencing was performed with immunoSEQ multiplex PCR; in TCRdb, only in-frame clones are kept and a portion is missing. The data contain a few hundred thousand clones, more than 80% of them singletons. The CDR3 loop spans 14 amino acids. The ends were cut back, 4 bases at V and 5 bases at J, with 14 bases in the middle. CDR1 MNHEY and CDR2 SVGAGI come from the germline V gene. Sequenced input: PBMCs. This receptor was identified in a man under 40 in good health and CMV-seronegative. The chain uses TRBV6-5 and TRBJ1-1, with D possibly being TRBD1 (6 bases). The DNA for the CDR3 is TGTGCCAGCAGTTTCCAGGGGAGCAAGACTGAAGCTTTCTTT. This codes for CASSFQGSKTEAFF.